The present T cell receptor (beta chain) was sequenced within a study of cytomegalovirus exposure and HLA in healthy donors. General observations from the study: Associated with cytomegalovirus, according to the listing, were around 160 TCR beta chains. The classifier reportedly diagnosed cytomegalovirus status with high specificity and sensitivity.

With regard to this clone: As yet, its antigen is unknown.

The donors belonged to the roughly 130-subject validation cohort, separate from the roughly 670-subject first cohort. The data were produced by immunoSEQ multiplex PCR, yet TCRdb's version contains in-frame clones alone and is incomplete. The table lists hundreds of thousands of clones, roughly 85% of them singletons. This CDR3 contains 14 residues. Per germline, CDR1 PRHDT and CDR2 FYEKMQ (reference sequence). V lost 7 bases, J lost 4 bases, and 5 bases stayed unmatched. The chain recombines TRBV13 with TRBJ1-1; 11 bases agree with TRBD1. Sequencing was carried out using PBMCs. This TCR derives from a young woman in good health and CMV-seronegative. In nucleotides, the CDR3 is TGTGCCAGCAACCGGGGACAGGGGGGCACTGAAGCTTTCTTT. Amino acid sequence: CASNRGQGGTEAFF.